This T cell receptor beta chain was captured by sequencing in a study of T cell repertoires and HLA-DP antigens. Concerning this clone itself: Antigen specificity is unknown.

Method: immunoSEQ multiplex PCR; TCRdb's copy keeps in-frame clones and lacks some. The table lists fewer than 75,000 clones, roughly 77% of them singletons. Material: CD4+ T cells from PBMCs. The clonotype was recovered from a man between 60 and 75 years old in good health and CMV-seronegative.

In DNA, the CDR3 is TGCGCCAGCAGCTCCGGTCAGGCGGGGTGGGACTATGGCTACACCTTC. Amino acid sequence: CASSSGQAGWDYGYTF. V and J are TRBV5-1 and TRBJ1-2; D is undetermined. Per the germline V gene, CDR1 is SGHRS and CDR2 is YFSETQ. The ends were cut back, 3 bases at V and 3 bases at J, with 18 bases in the middle. The CDR3 runs 16 residues. The entire variable domain, with the rest obtained from reference TRBV5-1 and TRBJ1-2, is as follows: KAGVTQTPRYLIKTRGQQVTLSCSPISGHRSVSWYQQTPGQGLQFLFEYFSETQRNKGNFPGRFSGRQFSNSRSEMNVSTLELGDSALYLCASSSGQAGWDYGYTFGSGTRLTVV.